This TCR beta chain is from a study of control samples from healthy donors and cancer patients. The CDR3 has 13 amino acids. V dropped 6 bases and J dropped 2 bases, with 10 bases sitting between them. The V gene's germline CDR1 is SNHLY and CDR2 FYNNEI. Method: immunoSEQ multiplex PCR; TCRdb's copy keeps in-frame clones and lacks some. The data contain 65,000 to 80,000 clones, around nine tenths of them singletons. The receptor was isolated from a woman between 50 and 59 years old with colorectal cancer. The source material was PBMCs. This chain links TRBV2 with TRBJ2-5; no clear D gene. The CDR3 spells CASRIESQETQYF. CDR3 bases: TGTGCCAGCAGAATAGAGAGTCAAGAGACCCAGTACTTC.